This T cell receptor beta chain was captured in a study of neurological immune-mediated disorders. Regarding the study as a whole: None of the CDR3 amino acid sequences of expanded clones recurred across subjects, suggesting private repertoires in all groups.

Germline V gives CDR1 SGHDN, CDR2 FVKESK. The CDR3 consists of 11 residues. The V gene end was trimmed by 4 bases and the J gene end by 10 bases; junction bases not matched to a gene: 3. Preparation of the unsorted libraries drew on 2 million PBMCs stored at -80 C. On this clonotype itself: Its antigen is currently unknown.

5'RACE with 10-nucleotide random UMIs produced the cDNA. TCRdb reprocessed the 5' RACE reads via MiXCR and lists one record per CDR3 protein. The sample lists about 70,000 distinct CDR3 sequences, 4.5% to 5.5% occurring once. Source material: PBMCs. This receptor was identified in a woman in her 70s with multiple sclerosis. This chain links TRBV14 with TRBJ2-5; 7 bases agree with TRBD2. Written as DNA, the CDR3 is TGTGCCAGCAGCCTCGGGGGGATCCAGTACTTC. Translating it yields CASSLGGIQYF.